The sequence of this TCR beta chain was determined in a study of blood T cell repertoires in COVID-19. The data were produced by immunoSEQ multiplex PCR, yet TCRdb's version contains in-frame clones alone and is incomplete. This table holds 150,000 to 200,000 clones, 87% found once. Germline-derived CDR1 and CDR2 are MGHRA and YSYEKL. V was pared by 1 base and J by 6 bases, with 5 bases of the junction left unmatched. The CDR3 runs 17 residues. This clone is a singleton in its sample. The specimen was peripheral blood. The origin of this receptor is a middle-aged man with active or convalescent COVID-19. The chain joins TRBV4-1 to TRBJ2-4, with 14 bases matching TRBD2. The CDR3: CASSQGLAGGLPNIQYF. The CDR3 nucleotides read TGCGCCAGCAGCCAAGGACTAGCGGGGGGGCTTCCAAACATTCAGTACTTC.